The sequence of this T cell receptor (beta chain) was determined in a study of PD-L1 blockade in urothelial cancer. For the study at large: The study started patients on atezolizumab in the mid-2010s, giving 1,200 mg intravenously every 3 weeks. T cells numbered a median of 141,255 in the blood samples. Broader study findings: Below-median blood TCR clonality before treatment forecast better survival.

The templates were synthetic TCR analogs, and they were spiked into each PCR. TCRdb keeps only in-frame clones here, not all; method: immunoSEQ multiplex PCR. The sample includes approximately 51,000 clones, about 90% of them seen just once. The CDR3 has 14 amino acids. Germline CDR1 reads MDHEN; CDR2 reads SYDVKM. V was pared by 7 bases and J by 6 bases, with 11 bases of the junction left unmatched. To note about this clone: Its antigen is unknown.

The TCR comes from a man aged 55 to 70 with urothelial cancer. Sequences were derived from PBMCs, sampled around atezolizumab (anti-PD-L1) treatment. This chain connects TRBV28 to TRBJ2-7; TRBD2 matches at 8 bases. The CDR3 spells CASTSSGSISEQYF. For the CDR3, the DNA is TGTGCCAGCACCTCCAGCGGGAGTATAAGCGAGCAGTACTTC.